This T cell receptor beta chain was recovered during a study of OX40 agonist ivuxolimab in advanced cancers. About the full investigation: Ivuxolimab was an agonistic, fully human IgG2 monoclonal antibody directed against OX40 (CD134), a costimulatory receptor. Patients were allowed to have had prior anti-PD-1, anti-PD-L1 or anti-CTLA-4 therapy, and around 40% of the dose-escalation patients had previously received checkpoint inhibitors. A male proportion of roughly 85% and a mean age of 60 years, ranging from roughly 23 to 80, were recorded for the dose-escalation cohort. Of the approximately 50 dose-escalation patients, hepatocellular carcinoma was present in around 19, melanoma in some 15, renal cell carcinoma in 9 and head and neck cancer in 9. Intravenous ivuxolimab was administered to patients every 2 weeks at six dose levels: 0.01, 0.1, 0.3, 1.5, 3 and 10 mg/kg. The point of sequencing TCRbeta in the periphery was to test whether ivuxolimab changed TCR sequence diversity and drove clonal T-cell expansion. The paper describes the monotherapy dose-escalation part (N of about 57 patients) of the phase I trial of ivuxolimab. Partial responses were achieved by three dose-escalation patients, of whom one had hepatocellular carcinoma and two had cutaneous melanoma.

For sequencing of the TCRbeta CDR3 region, genomic DNA was extracted from the sorted cells. TCRbeta CDR3 regions were sequenced using the immunoSEQ Assay. Held by TCRdb, this immuneACCESS table contains in-frame sequences only and omits some clones. Under half of the omission traces to an unresolved V gene where checked; the cause of the rest is unknown. Present in this sample are 20,000 to 25,000 clones, approximately 73% of which were seen just once. Approximately 18% of the sample goes to the ten largest clones. The CDR3 spans 15 residues, from the cysteine through the phenylalanine. The read is trimmed to its CDR3 DNA, 45 bases read in frame from base 1. As encoded in the germline V gene, CDR1 is SGHTS while CDR2 is YDEGEE. The V and J ends are trimmed by 8 bases and 3 bases, leaving 20 bases between them. The trial excluded patients who had a history of autoimmune disease or who were on systemic immunosuppression. In every dose cohort, peripheral blood was drawn for TCR sequencing at baseline, cycle 4 day 1, and cycle 7 day 1. Samples were obtained from an open-label, multicenter, first-in-human phase I dose-escalation trial of ivuxolimab. Adults with locally advanced or metastatic melanoma, renal cell carcinoma, hepatocellular carcinoma or head and neck squamous cell carcinoma were enrolled in the trial. Before TCR sequencing, CD4+ and CD8+ T cells were separately sorted from peripheral blood.

Worth noting for this clone: Its antigen is not yet known. It has no much larger one-base neighbor in the sample; base qualities were not kept.

Results and caveats for the whole study, not just this receptor: Low levels of normalized T-cell clonal expansion were also seen in some patients who did not respond. Antigen specificity was not determined for the clonally expanded peripheral T cells. At doses of 0.1 to 3.0 mg/kg, clonal expansion of both CD4+ and CD8+ blood T cells was observed from baseline to week 6. After ivuxolimab, more expanded clones were found on average in CD8+ T cells than in CD4+ T cells. In the 0.1-3.0 mg/kg groups, partial responders were among the patients with the lowest normalized peripheral clonal expansion, particularly in CD8+ T cells.

The chain joins TRBV5-8 to TRBJ1-1, and the D gene may be TRBD1, 6 bases matching. The sequence came from an adult with an advanced solid tumor such as melanoma, head and neck, liver or kidney cancer. Sequencing used CD4+ or CD8+ T cells sorted from blood, obtained in a trial of the OX40 agonist ivuxolimab. The CDR3 loop reads CASGQSDQVYTEAFF. The sequence in DNA is TGTGCCAGTGGACAGTCGGACCAGGTATACACTGAAGCTTTCTTT.